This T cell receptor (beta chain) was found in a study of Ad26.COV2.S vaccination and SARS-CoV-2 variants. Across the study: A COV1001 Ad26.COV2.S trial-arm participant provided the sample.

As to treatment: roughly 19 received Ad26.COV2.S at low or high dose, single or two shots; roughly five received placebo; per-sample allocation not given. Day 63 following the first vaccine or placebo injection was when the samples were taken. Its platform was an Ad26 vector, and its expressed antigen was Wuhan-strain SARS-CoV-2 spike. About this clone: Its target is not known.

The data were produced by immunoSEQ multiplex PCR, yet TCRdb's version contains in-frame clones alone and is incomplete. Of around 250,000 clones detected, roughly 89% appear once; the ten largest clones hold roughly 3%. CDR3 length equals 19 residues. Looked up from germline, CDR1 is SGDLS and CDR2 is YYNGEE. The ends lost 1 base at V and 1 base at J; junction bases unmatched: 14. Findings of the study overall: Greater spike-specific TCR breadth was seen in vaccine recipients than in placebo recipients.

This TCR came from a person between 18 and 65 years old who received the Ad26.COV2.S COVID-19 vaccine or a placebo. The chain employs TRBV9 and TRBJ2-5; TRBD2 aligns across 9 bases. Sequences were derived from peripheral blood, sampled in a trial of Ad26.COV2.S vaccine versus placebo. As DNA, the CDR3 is TGTGCCAGCAGCGTATCCAATCAGATACCGCGGGGGGGCCAAGAGACCCAGTACTTC. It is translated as CASSVSNQIPRGGQETQYF.